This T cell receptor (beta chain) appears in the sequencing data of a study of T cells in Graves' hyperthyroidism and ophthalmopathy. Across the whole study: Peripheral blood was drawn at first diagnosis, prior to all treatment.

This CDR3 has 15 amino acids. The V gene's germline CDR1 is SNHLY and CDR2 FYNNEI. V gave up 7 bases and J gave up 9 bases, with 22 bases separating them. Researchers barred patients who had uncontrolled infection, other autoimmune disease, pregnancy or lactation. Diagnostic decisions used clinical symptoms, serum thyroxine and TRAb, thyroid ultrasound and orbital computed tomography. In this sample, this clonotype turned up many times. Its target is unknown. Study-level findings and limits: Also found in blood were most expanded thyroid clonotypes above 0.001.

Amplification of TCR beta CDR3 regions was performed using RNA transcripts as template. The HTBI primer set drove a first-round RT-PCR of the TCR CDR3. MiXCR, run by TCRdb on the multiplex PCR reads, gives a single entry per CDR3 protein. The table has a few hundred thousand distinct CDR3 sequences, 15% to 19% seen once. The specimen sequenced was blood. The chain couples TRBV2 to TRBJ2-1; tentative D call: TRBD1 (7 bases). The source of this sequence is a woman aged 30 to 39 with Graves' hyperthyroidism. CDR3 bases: TGTGCCAGCAAGGGGGCTAGCGCCGGAGGGATTGAGCAGTTCTTC. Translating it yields CASKGASAGGIEQFF.